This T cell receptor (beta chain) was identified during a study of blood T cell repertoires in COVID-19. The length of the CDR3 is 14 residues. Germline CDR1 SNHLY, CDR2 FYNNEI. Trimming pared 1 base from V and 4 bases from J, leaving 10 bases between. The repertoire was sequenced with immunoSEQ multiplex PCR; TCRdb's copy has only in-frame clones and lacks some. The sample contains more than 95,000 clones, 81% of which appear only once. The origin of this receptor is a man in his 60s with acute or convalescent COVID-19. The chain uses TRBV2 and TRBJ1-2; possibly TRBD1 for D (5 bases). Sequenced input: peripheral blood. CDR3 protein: CASSEDRGGYGYTF. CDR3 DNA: TGTGCCAGCAGTGAAGACCGGGGGGGCTATGGCTACACCTTC.